This TCR beta chain was identified during a study of OX40 agonist ivuxolimab in advanced cancers. Study context: Patients achieving partial responses numbered three: one hepatocellular carcinoma case and two cutaneous melanoma cases.

In the case of this clone: Its specificity is not known.

Findings and caveats of the study: On average, CD8+ T cells had more expanded clones than CD4+. With doses of 0.1 to 3.0 mg/kg, CD4+ and CD8+ blood T cells had undergone clonal expansion by week 6.

The table came from immunoSEQ multiplex PCR; TCRdb's copy has only in-frame clones and leaves some out. The sample yields about 72,000 clones, 75% to 90% seen once. This receptor was taken from an adult with an advanced solid tumor such as melanoma, head and neck, liver or kidney cancer. The sample was CD4+ or CD8+ T cells sorted from blood, taken in a trial of the OX40 agonist ivuxolimab.

The CDR3 DNA is TGTGCCAGTAGCATCAGACAGGGGAGAGGAAACACCATATATTTT. Translation gives CASSIRQGRGNTIYF. This chain connects TRBV19 to TRBJ1-3, with TRBD1 identical over 8 bases. The CDR3 totals 15 residues. The V gene end was trimmed by 6 bases and the J gene end by 4 bases; junction bases not matched to a gene: 8. CDR1 is LNHDA, CDR2 SQIVND, per germline (reference sequence).